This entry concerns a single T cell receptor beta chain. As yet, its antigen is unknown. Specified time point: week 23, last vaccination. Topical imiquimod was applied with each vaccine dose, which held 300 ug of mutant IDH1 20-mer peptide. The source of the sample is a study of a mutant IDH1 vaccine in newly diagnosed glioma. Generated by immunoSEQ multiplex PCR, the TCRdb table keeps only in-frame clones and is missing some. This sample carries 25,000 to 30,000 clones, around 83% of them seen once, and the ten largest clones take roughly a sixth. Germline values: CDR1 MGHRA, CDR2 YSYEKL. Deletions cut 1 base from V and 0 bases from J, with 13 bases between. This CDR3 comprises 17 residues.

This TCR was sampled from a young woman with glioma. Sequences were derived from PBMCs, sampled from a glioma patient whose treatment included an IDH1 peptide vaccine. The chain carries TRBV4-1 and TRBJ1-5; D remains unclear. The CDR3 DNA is TGCGCCAGCAGCCAAGTTCCGTTACTATATAGCAATCAGCCCCAGCATTTT. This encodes CASSQVPLLYSNQPQHF.